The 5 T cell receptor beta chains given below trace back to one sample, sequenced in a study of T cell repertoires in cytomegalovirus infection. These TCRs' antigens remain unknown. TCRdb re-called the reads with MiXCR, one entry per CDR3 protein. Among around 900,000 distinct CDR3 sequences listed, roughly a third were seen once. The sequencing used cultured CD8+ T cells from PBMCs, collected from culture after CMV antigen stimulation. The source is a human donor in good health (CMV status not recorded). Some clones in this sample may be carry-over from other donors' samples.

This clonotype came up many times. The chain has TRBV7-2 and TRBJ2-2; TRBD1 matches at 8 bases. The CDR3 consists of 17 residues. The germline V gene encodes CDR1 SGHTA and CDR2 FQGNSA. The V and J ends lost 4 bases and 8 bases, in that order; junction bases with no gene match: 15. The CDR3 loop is CASSSSTGDGVIGELFF. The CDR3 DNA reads TGTGCCAGCAGCTCTTCGACAGGGGATGGGGTTATAGGGGAGCTGTTTTTT.

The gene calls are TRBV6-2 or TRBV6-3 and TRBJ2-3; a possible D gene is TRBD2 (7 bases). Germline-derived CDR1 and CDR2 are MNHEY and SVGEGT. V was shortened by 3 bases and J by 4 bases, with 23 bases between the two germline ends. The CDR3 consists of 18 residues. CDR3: CASSYIFGGGAIADTQYF. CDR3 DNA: TGTGCCAGCAGTTATATCTTTGGGGGGGGGGCCATCGCAGATACGCAGTATTTT.

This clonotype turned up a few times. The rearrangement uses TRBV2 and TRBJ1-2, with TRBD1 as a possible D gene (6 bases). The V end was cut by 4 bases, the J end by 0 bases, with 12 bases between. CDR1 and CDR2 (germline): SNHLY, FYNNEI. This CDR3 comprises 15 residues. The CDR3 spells CASSGSAGANYGYTF. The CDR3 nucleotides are TGTGCCAGCAGTGGATCGGCAGGGGCTAACTATGGCTACACCTTC.

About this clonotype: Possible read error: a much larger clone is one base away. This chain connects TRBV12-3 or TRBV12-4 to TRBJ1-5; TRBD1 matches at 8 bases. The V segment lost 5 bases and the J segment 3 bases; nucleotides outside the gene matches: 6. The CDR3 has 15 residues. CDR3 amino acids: CASSPEGQDNQPQHF. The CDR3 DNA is TGTGCCAGCAGTCCGGAGGGACAGGACAATCAGCCCCAGCATTTT.

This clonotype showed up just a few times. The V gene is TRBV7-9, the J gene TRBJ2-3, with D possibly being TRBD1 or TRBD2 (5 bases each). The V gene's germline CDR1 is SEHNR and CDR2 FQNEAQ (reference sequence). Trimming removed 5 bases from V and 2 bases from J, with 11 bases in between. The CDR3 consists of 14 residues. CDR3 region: CASSRDGNTDTQYF. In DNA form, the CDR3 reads TGTGCCAGCAGCCGGGACGGAAACACAGATACGCAGTATTTT.